This TCR beta chain was captured in a study of PD-L1 blockade in urothelial cancer. Study as a whole: Administration of atezolizumab to patients began in the mid-2010s, at 1,200 mg intravenously every 3 weeks. A median roughly 150,000 T cells were found in blood samples.

CDR1 SEHNR and CDR2 FQNEAQ come from the germline V gene (reference sequence). V shed 6 bases, J shed 7 bases, and the junction held 14 bases outside the gene matches. CDR3 length: 15 amino acids. The method was immunoSEQ multiplex PCR; TCRdb's version includes in-frame clones alone and lacks a portion of them. There are some 25,000 clones in the sample; less than 90% occur only once, and 9.6% lies in the top ten. This TCR was sampled from a man aged 70 or older with urothelial cancer. V usage is TRBV7-9 and J usage is TRBJ1-2; 7 positions agree with TRBD1. The sample consisted of PBMCs, taken around atezolizumab (anti-PD-L1) treatment. The CDR3 DNA reads as TGTGCCAGCAGACCCCTAAACGGACAGGAGTTTGGCTACACCTTC. Its translation: CASRPLNGQEFGYTF. Combining the CDR3 with reference TRBV7-9 and TRBJ1-2 gives the whole variable domain DTGVSQNPRHKITKRGQNVTFRCDPISEHNRLYWYRQTLGQGPEFLTYFQNEAQLEKSRLLSDRFSAERPKGSFSTLEIQRTEQGDSAMYLCASRPLNGQEFGYTFGSGTRLTVV.